This TCR beta chain was identified during a study of blood T cell repertoires in COVID-19. The wider study: Samples taken during acute and convalescent COVID-19 were collected in the United States, Italy and Spain. PBMCs, B-cell-depleted T cells, or T cells were the source of the cDNA or gDNA that made up the material.

Authors' processing steps: Amplification from reference gene primers served as the basis for estimated nucleated cell counts. Profiling relied on immunoSEQ multiplex PCR, and the TCRdb table lists in-frame clones only, not all of them. V, J and clone size reflect that table, while D and trimming were determined from the DNA. The sample includes about 300,000 clones, about 87% of them seen just once. The CDR3 spans 14 residues. Trimming took off 1 base at V and 7 bases at J, with 13 bases between the two ends. Germline V gives CDR1 MGHDK, CDR2 SYGVNS. This TCR came from a woman aged 40 to 55 who had recovered from COVID-19. The rearrangement joins TRBV25-1 to TRBJ1-2; D remains unclear. Sequencing input: peripheral blood. The CDR3 bases are TGTGCCAGCAGTGAATCTCTATCGACGGGTGGCTACACCTTC. It translates to CASSESLSTGGYTF.